The clone carrying this T cell receptor beta chain was counted a few times. Its antigen is still unknown. This CDR3 region has 16 residues. Germline lookup yields CDR1 SGHVT and CDR2 SQSDAQ. V lost 4 bases, J lost 7 bases, and 22 bases lay in between. TCRdb reprocessed the reads via MiXCR and lists one record per CDR3 protein. The table lists some 920,000 distinct CDR3 sequences, 30% to 40% of them singletons. This sample is part of a study of T cell repertoires in cytomegalovirus infection. Overall study context: The authors used CMV epitopes that were HLA-C-restricted (recently identified) and HLA-B-restricted (well studied). It was the public TCR beta signatures that indicated both CMV infection and matching HLA type. Whole-study results and caveats: Based on cumulative public TCR beta family frequency, carriers of CMV plus the relevant HLA were identified. Dominant in the ex vivo response were TCR beta clonotypes restricted by HLA-C and specific for CMV.

The chain combines TRBV7-4 with TRBJ2-5; D is possibly TRBD1 (5 bases). This specimen was cultured CD8+ T cells from PBMCs, taken from culture after CMV antigen stimulation. The TCR sequence derives from a human donor in good health (CMV status not recorded). Some clones in this sample may be carry-over from other donors' samples. The CDR3 protein is CASSSPRQLSDVTQYF. CDR3 nucleotide sequence: TGTGCCAGCAGCTCTCCAAGACAGCTCTCCGATGTGACCCAGTACTTC.